These 30 T cell receptor beta chains originate from one sample sequenced in a study of T cell responses to AZD1222 COVID-19 vaccine. Some clones are missing from TCRdb's copy, which holds only in-frame ones; the method was immunoSEQ multiplex PCR. The sample has more than 150,000 clones; 94% are singletons. The sequencing here drew on peripheral blood, taken 28 days after the second AZD1222 dose. These receptors all come from an adult who received the AZD1222 COVID-19 vaccine.

The chain employs TRBV14 and TRBJ2-7; unclear D gene. Trimming stripped 7 bases from V and 2 bases from J, with 12 bases between. The CDR3 extends over 13 amino acids. Germline CDR1 and CDR2: SGHDN and FVKESK. CDR3 loop: CASNGVRPYEQYF. The CDR3 region has the DNA TGTGCCAGCAATGGGGTCCGCCCCTACGAGCAGTACTTC.

V usage is TRBV7-2 and J usage is TRBJ1-5; TRBD1 might be the D (5 bases). Trimming stripped 5 bases from V and 7 bases from J, with 18 bases between. The CDR3 is made up of 15 amino acids. Germline assignment: CDR1 SGHTA and CDR2 FQGNSA. The CDR3 DNA reads as TGTGCCAGCAGCCCCAACGGGGGGGGAGGCCAGCCCCAGCATTTT. It specifies CASSPNGGGGQPQHF.

Comment on this clone: The sample has other DNA sequences that encode this CDR3 too. This chain connects TRBV9 to TRBJ1-1, with 9 positions matching TRBD1. Germline loops: CDR1 SGDLS, CDR2 YYNGEE. The V gene end was trimmed by 2 bases and the J gene end by 1 base; junction bases not matched to a gene: 0. CDR3 length: 14 residues. The CDR3 sequence: CASSVGQGNTEAFF. In DNA, the CDR3 is TGTGCCAGCAGCGTGGGACAGGGGAACACTGAAGCTTTCTTT.

The chain joins TRBV11-2 to TRBJ1-6; D not resolved. CDR3 length: 15 amino acids. V was pared by 0 bases and J by 5 bases, with 8 bases between. Germline V gives CDR1 SGHAT, CDR2 FQNNGV. The CDR3 DNA follows: TGTGCCAGCAGCTTAGATCTTTTGGATAATTCACCCCTCCACTTT. Residues: CASSLDLLDNSPLHF. The whole variable domain, filled in from reference TRBV11-2 and TRBJ1-6, reads EAGVAQSPRYKIIEKRQSVAFWCNPISGHATLYWYQQILGQGPKLLIQFQNNGVVDDSQLPKDRFSAERLKGVDSTLKIQPAKLEDSAVYLCASSLDLLDNSPLHFGNGTRLTVT.

The V gene is TRBV6-1, the J gene TRBJ1-5; perhaps TRBD1 as D (6 bases). Per the germline V gene, CDR1 is MNHNS and CDR2 is SASEGT. V shed 1 base and J shed 7 bases, with 17 bases lying between them. This CDR3 spans 16 amino acids. The CDR3 DNA reads as TGTGCCAGCAGTGAAGATACGGGGGCCGGTGGGCAGCCCCAGCATTTT. Amino acids: CASSEDTGAGGQPQHF.

The chain has TRBV10-3 and TRBJ2-7; maybe TRBD2 (6 bases). The germline CDR1 and CDR2 sequences are ENHRY and SYGVKD. Trimming cost V 4 bases and J 1 base, with 14 bases left between them. This CDR3 has 15 residues. Here the CDR3 DNA reads TGTGCCATCAGTGCTGACTCGGCGGGGTCCTACGAGCAGTACTTC. As protein: CAISADSAGSYEQYF.

CDR3 bases: TGTGCCACCAGTGACCCGAGGACTAGCGGCGATACGCAGTATTTT. It yields the protein CATSDPRTSGDTQYF. The chain recombines TRBV24-1 with TRBJ2-3; 10 nucleotides line up with TRBD2. The J segment lost 6 bases and the V segment lost 4 bases, leaving 6 bases of the junction unmatched. Germline V gene data show CDR1 as KGHDR and CDR2 as SFDVKD. The length of the CDR3 is 15 residues.

This sequence joins TRBV13 and TRBJ2-7; no firm D call. The CDR3 has 17 residues. The germline CDR1 and CDR2 sequences are PRHDT and FYEKMQ (reference sequence). V was cut by 0 bases and J by 0 bases, with 15 bases left in between. The CDR3 DNA sequence: TGTGCCAGCAGCTTAGGCCTCCAGACCGTGAGCTCCTACGAGCAGTACTTC. Protein sequence: CASSLGLQTVSSYEQYF.

This clone showed up just once. This rearrangement joins TRBV5-8 to TRBJ1-5; 7 nucleotides align to TRBD1. V was pared by 4 bases and J by 4 bases, with 5 bases of the junction left unmatched. The CDR3 has 14 amino acids. Germline-derived CDR1 and CDR2 are SGHTS and YDEGEE. In DNA, the CDR3 is TGTGCCAGCAGCCGTGGACAGGTAAATCAGCCCCAGCATTTT. Its protein product is CASSRGQVNQPQHF.

V usage is TRBV5-6 and J usage is TRBJ2-7; TRBD2 agrees at 8 bases. The CDR3 consists of 12 residues. V shed 2 bases and J 7 bases; nucleotides not matched to a gene: 2. Germline V gene sequence: CDR1 SGHDT, CDR2 YYEEEE. CDR3 sequence reads: CASSFPGGEQYF. The CDR3 nucleotides are TGTGCCAGCAGCTTCCCGGGAGGGGAGCAGTACTTC.

V is TRBV19 and J is TRBJ1-2; D is possibly TRBD1 (5 bases). CDR3 length equals 13 residues. In germline, CDR1 is LNHDA, CDR2 SQIVND (reference sequence). V was shortened by 2 bases and J by 5 bases, with 9 bases between the two germline ends. The CDR3 loop is CASSIQEGYGYTF. The CDR3 region has the DNA TGTGCCAGTAGTATACAGGAGGGGTATGGCTACACCTTC.

The chain is built from TRBV5-1 and TRBJ2-1, with a tentative D call TRBD2 (5 bases). Germline-derived CDR1 and CDR2 are SGHRS and YFSETQ. The V end was cut by 0 bases, the J end by 5 bases, with 12 bases between. This CDR3 spans 15 amino acids. The CDR3 region is CASSLGVARNNEQFF. The DNA for the CDR3 is TGCGCCAGCAGCTTGGGAGTAGCGCGAAACAATGAGCAGTTCTTC. Drawing the rest from reference TRBV5-1 and TRBJ2-1, the complete variable domain is KAGVTQTPRYLIKTRGQQVTLSCSPISGHRSVSWYQQTPGQGLQFLFEYFSETQRNKGNFPGRFSGRQFSNSRSEMNVSTLELGDSALYLCASSLGVARNNEQFFGPGTRLTVL.

In DNA form, the CDR3 reads TGTGCCAGCAGTTCCGGGACGGTGAACACTGAAGCTTTCTTT. This translates into CASSSGTVNTEAFF. V gene TRBV6-6 combines with J gene TRBJ1-1, with D possibly being TRBD1 (5 bases). Trimming shortened V by 4 bases and J by 0 bases, and 9 bases separated the two germline ends. This CDR3 is 14 amino acids long. CDR1 is MNHNY and CDR2 is SVGAGI in the germline V gene (reference sequence).

The chain couples TRBV20-1 to TRBJ2-5; no definite D call. The CDR3 spans 12 residues. Per the germline V gene, CDR1 is DFQATT and CDR2 is SNEGSKA (reference sequence). Trimming pared 3 bases from V and 2 bases from J, leaving 7 bases between. DNA of the CDR3: TGCAGTGCTAGTGAGGAGCAAGAGACCCAGTACTTC. This gives the protein CSASEEQETQYF.

The gene calls are TRBV10-3 and TRBJ1-2; D is undetermined. CDR1 and CDR2 (germline): ENHRY, SYGVKD. The CDR3 consists of 12 residues. Trimming shortened V by 4 bases and J by 3 bases, and 6 bases separated the two germline ends. CDR3 loop: CAISARDYGYTF. In DNA form, the CDR3 reads TGTGCCATCAGTGCCCGCGACTATGGCTACACCTTC.

This clone has a handful of counts. CDR3 protein: CASSPEGSGPQHF. DNA of the CDR3: TGTGCCAGCAGCCCCGAGGGCAGCGGGCCCCAGCATTTT. The genes are TRBV7-2 and TRBJ1-5; D not certain. CDR1 is SGHTA, CDR2 FQGNSA, per germline. This CDR3 has 13 amino acids. The germline V and J ends were trimmed by 5 bases and 9 bases, with 14 bases remaining between them. Full variable domain (missing parts from reference TRBV7-2 and TRBJ1-5): GAGVSQSPSNKVTEKGKDVELRCDPISGHTALYWYRQSLGQGLEFLIYFQGNSAPDKSGLPSDRFSAERTGGSVSTLTIQRTQQEDSAVYLCASSPEGSGPQHFGDGTRLSIL.

The CDR3 spells CASSSGQSSYEQYF. In DNA, the CDR3 is TGTGCCAGCAGCAGCGGACAGAGCTCCTACGAGCAGTACTTC. The genes are TRBV5-6 and TRBJ2-7; a possible D gene is TRBD1 (6 bases). The CDR3 loop spans 14 amino acids. Germline lookup yields CDR1 SGHDT and CDR2 YYEEEE. Trimming removed 4 bases from V and 0 bases from J, with 11 bases in between.

The CDR3 sequence: CASSLRNTEAFF. DNA of the CDR3: TGTGCCAGCAGCTTGCGGAACACTGAAGCTTTCTTT. J is TRBJ1-1 and V is TRBV5-4; D not resolved. V was shortened by 1 base and J by 1 base, with 2 bases between the two germline ends. Germline values: CDR1 SGHNT, CDR2 YYREEE (reference sequence). This CDR3 has 12 amino acids.

CDR3 residues: CASSELRGLGLNTEAFF. The DNA for the CDR3 is TGTGCCAGCAGTGAGCTTAGGGGTCTAGGTCTGAACACTGAAGCTTTCTTT. V usage is TRBV6-1 and J usage is TRBJ1-1; tentatively, D is TRBD1 (5 bases). This CDR3 region has 17 residues. Germline V gene data show CDR1 as MNHNS and CDR2 as SASEGT. With 3 bases removed from V and 0 bases from J, the gap between germline ends came to 17 bases.

This rearrangement joins TRBV7-9 to TRBJ2-7, with 10 bases lining up with TRBD1. The CDR3 is 16 amino acids. J was trimmed by 5 bases and V by 4 bases; bases with no gene match: 11. Germline V lookup: CDR1 SEHNR, CDR2 FQNEAQ (reference sequence). CDR3: CASSSPSGTGEHEQYF. The CDR3 region has the DNA TGTGCCAGCAGCTCACCCTCCGGGACAGGGGAACACGAGCAGTACTTC.

The chain uses TRBV9 and TRBJ1-1, with D tentatively TRBD1 (6 bases). The V gene's germline CDR1 is SGDLS and CDR2 YYNGEE. Trimming stripped 4 bases from V and 4 bases from J, with 17 bases between. The CDR3 totals 15 residues. CDR3 sequence (DNA): TGTGCCAGCAGCAGGCGGGGGGGGCACGGCACTGAAGCTTTCTTT. The encoded protein is CASSRRGGHGTEAFF. The complete variable domain, with remaining parts taken from reference TRBV9 and TRBJ1-1, reads DSGVTQTPKHLITATGQRVTLRCSPRSGDLSVYWYQQSLDQGLQFLIQYYNGEERAKGNILERFSAQQFPDLHSELNLSSLELGDSALYFCASSRRGGHGTEAFFGQGTRLTVV.

This chain joins TRBV4-3 and TRBJ2-3; D may match TRBD1 or TRBD2 (6 bases each). V was pared by 3 bases and J by 6 bases, with 16 bases between. The germline gives CDR1 LGHNA, CDR2 YSLEER. CDR3 length: 15 amino acids. CDR3 sequence: CASSQTTGARDTQYF. In DNA, the CDR3 is TGCGCCAGCAGCCAGACCACGGGGGCGAGGGATACGCAGTATTTT.

The chain couples TRBV6-4 to TRBJ2-1; possible D gene TRBD1, 6 bases. Germline-derived CDR1 and CDR2 are MRHNA and SNTAGT. The V gene lost 6 bases and the J gene lost 16 bases, with 16 bases spanning the gap. This CDR3 comprises 11 residues. Here the CDR3 reads CASSPTGRPFF. The CDR3 region has the DNA TGTGCCAGCAGCCCGACAGGACGTCCCTTCTTC.

The rearrangement joins TRBV3-1 (or the pseudogene TRBV3-2) to TRBJ2-7, with 7 bases that match TRBD1. The CDR3 length is 16 residues. Germline CDR1 and CDR2: LGHDT and YNNKEL (reference sequence). V was pared by 1 base and J by 4 bases, with 10 bases of the junction left unmatched. For the CDR3, the DNA is TGTGCCAGCAGCCAAGCGAACGTCGAACAGGGGTACGAGCAGTACTTC. Translated: CASSQANVEQGYEQYF.

The gene calls are TRBV7-8 and TRBJ2-1, with 10 bases identical to TRBD2. Germline V gene data show CDR1 as SGHVS and CDR2 as FQNEAQ. V lost 5 bases to trimming and J lost 3 bases; unmatched junction nucleotides: 16. CDR3 size: 19 residues. CDR3 loop: CASSPTPWLAGVGYNEQFF. In DNA, the CDR3 is TGTGCCAGCAGCCCCACGCCGTGGCTAGCGGGAGTGGGCTACAATGAGCAGTTCTTC.

This chain joins TRBV7-2 and TRBJ2-5; no definite D call. Germline V gene data show CDR1 as SGHTA and CDR2 as FQGNSA. Trimming shortened V by 0 bases and J by 1 base, and 9 bases separated the two germline ends. The CDR3 runs 15 residues. DNA for the CDR3: TGTGCCAGCAGCTTAGCGCTCCATATCCAAGAGACCCAGTACTTC. Its protein is CASSLALHIQETQYF.

This clone has only one observation. The chain uses TRBV11-2 and TRBJ1-1; 7 bases align to TRBD1. The CDR3 has 17 amino acids. V was pared by 0 bases and J by 0 bases, with 7 bases of the junction left unmatched. From germline, CDR1 is SGHAT and CDR2 FQNNGV. CDR3 DNA sequence: TGTGCCAGCAGCTTAGAGGAGGGGGCAGGTTTGAACACTGAAGCTTTCTTT. It is translated as CASSLEEGAGLNTEAFF.

This clone has only one observation. The chain carries TRBV3-1 (or the pseudogene TRBV3-2) and TRBJ1-6; D is unresolved. CDR3 length: 15 residues. The germline V and J ends were trimmed by 2 bases and 6 bases, with 11 bases remaining between them. Germline V lookup: CDR1 LGHDT, CDR2 YNNKEL (reference sequence). CDR3 DNA sequence: TGTGCCAGCAGCCAATCGGCGGCAGGTAATTCACCCCTCCACTTT. It yields the protein CASSQSAAGNSPLHF.

The rearrangement links TRBV19 to TRBJ2-4; weak D call: TRBD1 (6 bases). The CDR3 contains 16 residues. The germline V and J ends were trimmed by 1 base and 5 bases, with 15 bases remaining between them. CDR1 is LNHDA and CDR2 is SQIVND in the germline V gene (reference sequence). The DNA of the CDR3 is TGTGCCAGTAGTATAGGGGGGCCAGGGAAGCAAAACATTCAGTACTTC. Amino acid sequence: CASSIGGPGKQNIQYF.

The chain combines TRBV6-6 with TRBJ1-2; maybe TRBD1 (6 bases). Looked up from germline, CDR1 is MNHNY and CDR2 is SVGAGI (reference sequence). V shed 4 bases and J shed 7 bases, with 13 bases lying between them. This CDR3 spans 13 amino acids. CDR3 coding DNA: TGTGCCAGCAGTTCCCCACAGGGCACTGGCTACACCTTC. Its translation: CASSSPQGTGYTF.